The rows below give T cell receptor beta chains drawn from one sample of a study of blood T cell repertoires in COVID-19. Using immunoSEQ multiplex PCR, the repertoire was profiled, and TCRdb retains in-frame clones only, with some absent. Counted here are 130,000 to 150,000 clones, around 79% occurring once; the ten biggest clones make up over 7%. Input material: peripheral blood. These receptors came from a man aged 45-65 years with active or convalescent COVID-19. The CDR3 runs from the conserved cysteine through the conserved F or W. Each record gives: clone size, J gene, V gene, D gene, CDR3 DNA, CDR3 protein. The D gene is left open where the match is weak. Clone size, where shown, is once, few, many, or a class for clones that have expanded.

few | TRBJ2-1 | TRBV7-2 | . | TGTGCCAGCAGCCCAAGGGTGGGGAGCGGTGAGCAGTTCTTC | CASSPRVGSGEQFF
once | TRBJ2-2 | TRBV12-2 | . | TGTGCAAGTCGCTTAGGGTCCCAACTAGCCTGGTCCACCGGGGAGCTGTTTTTT | CASRLGSQLAWSTGELFF
once | TRBJ1-4 | TRBV28 | . | TGTGCCAGCAGTACGGCCAGGACATCTTTTGAAAAACTGTTTTTT | CASSTARTSFEKLFF
. | TRBJ1-3 | TRBV28 | . | TGTGCCAGCAGTTTGGTACAGCCAAGAAACACCATATATTTT | CASSLVQPRNTIYF
. | TRBJ2-3 | TRBV6-1 | TRBD1 | TGTGCCAGCAGTGAAGACAGGGGAATAGGGGATACGCAGTATTTT | CASSEDRGIGDTQYF
. | TRBJ2-3 | TRBV5-4 | TRBD2 | TGTGCCAGCAGCTTGGGGGGGACTAGCGGGCTACTGCTAGATACGCAGTATTTT | CASSLGGTSGLLLDTQYF
. | TRBJ2-3 | TRBV7-2 | TRBD1 | TGTGCCAGCAGCTTAGTAATAGGTGGACAGGGTACAGATACGCAGTATTTT | CASSLVIGGQGTDTQYF
. | TRBJ2-5 | TRBV24-1 | TRBD1 | TGTGCCACCAGTGACTTGGGGGACACCAGGGGGGAGACCCAGTACTTC | CATSDLGDTRGETQYF
once | TRBJ2-7 | TRBV9 | TRBD2 | TGTGCCAGCAGCGTAGCCAGCGGGAGCTACGAGCAGTACTTC | CASSVASGSYEQYF
. | TRBJ2-1 | TRBV28 | TRBD2 | TGTGCCAGCAGTTTATCCCTAGCGGGATCCTACAATGAGCAGTTCTTC | CASSLSLAGSYNEQFF
. | TRBJ2-7 | TRBV5-1 | TRBD1 | TGCGCCAGCAGCCCCCAGACAGGGTATGACGAGCAGTACTTC | CASSPQTGYDEQYF
. | TRBJ2-1 | TRBV9 | TRBD2 | TGTGCCAGCAGCGGCCGACTAGCGGCCTTCAATGAGCAGTTCTTC | CASSGRLAAFNEQFF
. | TRBJ1-1 | TRBV5-1 | TRBD1 | TGCGCCAGCAGCTTTCGACAGGGTGACACTGAAGCTTTCTTT | CASSFRQGDTEAFF
. | TRBJ2-3 | TRBV10-1 | TRBD2 | TGCGCCAGGATCACGCAGACTAGCGGGAGGGCTAGCACAGATACGCAGTATTTT | CARITQTSGRASTDTQYF
. | TRBJ2-2 | TRBV19 | . | TGTGCCAGCATCGGGACACCTTACACCGGGGAGCTGTTTTTT | CASIGTPYTGELFF
once | TRBJ2-1 | TRBV29-1 | TRBD2 | TGCAGCGTTGCTTATATACAGGGACTAGCGGGAGGTAACTCCTACAATGAGCAGTTCTTC | CSVAYIQGLAGGNSYNEQFF
. | TRBJ2-2 | TRBV4-1 | . | TGCGCCAGCAGCCAAGCTGACGGGACTCTCGGGGAGCTGTTTTTT | CASSQADGTLGELFF
. | TRBJ2-7 | TRBV7-3 | TRBD1 | TGTGCCAGCAGCTTAATAGGGACAGGGGGCCTCTCCTACGAGCAGTACTTC | CASSLIGTGGLSYEQYF
once | TRBJ2-1 | TRBV18 | . | TGTGCCAGCTCACCCCTTCGGGGGAGCTCCTACAATGAGCAGTTCTTC | CASSPLRGSSYNEQFF
. | TRBJ2-5 | TRBV5-1 | TRBD2 | TGCGCCAGCAGCTTTCAACCTAGCGGGAGTGGAGAGACCCAGTACTTC | CASSFQPSGSGETQYF
. | TRBJ2-5 | TRBV2 | . | TGTGCCAGCACCGAGATGCGGCAAGAGACCCAGTACTTC | CASTEMRQETQYF
once | TRBJ2-1 | TRBV28 | . | TGTGCCAGCAGTGGAACCGACTACTCTGGAGAGCAGTTCTTC | CASSGTDYSGEQFF
. | TRBJ2-2 | TRBV7-2 | . | TGTGCCAGCAGCTTAGGCGCAGCGGCGAACACCGGGGAGCTGTTTTTT | CASSLGAAANTGELFF
once | TRBJ2-3 | TRBV7-2 | TRBD1 | TGTGCCAGCGGCGTGGGACAGGGACGCACAGATACGCAGTATTTT | CASGVGQGRTDTQYF
. | TRBJ2-3 | TRBV19 | TRBD2 | TGTGCCAGTAGTGTAGCGGGATCAGATACGCAGTATTTT | CASSVAGSDTQYF
. | TRBJ1-2 | TRBV28 | . | TGTGCCAGCAGTCTACCGACAGGTGGCTACACCTTC | CASSLPTGGYTF